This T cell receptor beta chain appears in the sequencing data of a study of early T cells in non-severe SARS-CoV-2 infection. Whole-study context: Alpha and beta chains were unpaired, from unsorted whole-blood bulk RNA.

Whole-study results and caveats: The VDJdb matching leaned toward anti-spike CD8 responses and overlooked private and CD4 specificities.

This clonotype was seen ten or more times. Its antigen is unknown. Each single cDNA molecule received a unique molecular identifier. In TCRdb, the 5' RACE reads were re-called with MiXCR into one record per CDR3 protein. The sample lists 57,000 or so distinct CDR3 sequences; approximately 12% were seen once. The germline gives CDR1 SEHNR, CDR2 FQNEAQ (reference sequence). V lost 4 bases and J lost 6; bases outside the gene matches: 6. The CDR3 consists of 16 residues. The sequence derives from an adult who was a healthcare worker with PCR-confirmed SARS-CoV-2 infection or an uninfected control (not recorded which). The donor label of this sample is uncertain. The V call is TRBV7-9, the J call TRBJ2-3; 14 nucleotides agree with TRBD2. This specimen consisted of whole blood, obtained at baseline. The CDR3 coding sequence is TGTGCCAGCAGCTGGACTAGCGGGGGGAAGGTGGATACGCAGTATTTT. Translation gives CASSWTSGGKVDTQYF.